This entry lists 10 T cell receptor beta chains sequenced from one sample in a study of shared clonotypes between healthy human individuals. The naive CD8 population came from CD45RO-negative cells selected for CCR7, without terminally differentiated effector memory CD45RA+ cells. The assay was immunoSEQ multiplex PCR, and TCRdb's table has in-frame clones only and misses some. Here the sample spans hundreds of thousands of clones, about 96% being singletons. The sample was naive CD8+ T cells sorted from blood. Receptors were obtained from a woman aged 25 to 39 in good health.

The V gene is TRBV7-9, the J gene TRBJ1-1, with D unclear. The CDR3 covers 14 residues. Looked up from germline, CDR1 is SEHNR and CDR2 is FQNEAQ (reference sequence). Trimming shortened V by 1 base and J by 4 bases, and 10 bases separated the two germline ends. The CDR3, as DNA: TGTGCCAGCAGCTTAGGCGCATTTGGCACTGAAGCTTTCTTT. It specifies CASSLGAFGTEAFF.

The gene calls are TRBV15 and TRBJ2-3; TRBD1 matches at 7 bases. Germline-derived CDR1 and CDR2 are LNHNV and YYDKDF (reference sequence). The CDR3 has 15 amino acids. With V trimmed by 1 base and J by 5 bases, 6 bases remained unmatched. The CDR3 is CATSRARQGVDTQYF. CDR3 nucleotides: TGTGCCACCAGCAGAGCGCGGCAGGGGGTAGATACGCAGTATTTT.

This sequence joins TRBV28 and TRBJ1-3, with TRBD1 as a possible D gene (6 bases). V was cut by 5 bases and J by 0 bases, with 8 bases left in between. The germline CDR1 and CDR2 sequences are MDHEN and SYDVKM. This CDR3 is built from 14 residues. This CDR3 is CASSKDSSGNTIYF. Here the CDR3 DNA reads TGTGCCAGCAGTAAGGACAGCTCTGGAAACACCATATATTTT.

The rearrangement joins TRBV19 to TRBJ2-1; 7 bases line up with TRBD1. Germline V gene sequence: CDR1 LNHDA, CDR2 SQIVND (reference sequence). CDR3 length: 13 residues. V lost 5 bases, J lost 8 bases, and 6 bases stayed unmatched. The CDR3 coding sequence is TGTGCCAGTAGTCCCGGACAGGTCCATGAGCAGTTCTTC. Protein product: CASSPGQVHEQFF.

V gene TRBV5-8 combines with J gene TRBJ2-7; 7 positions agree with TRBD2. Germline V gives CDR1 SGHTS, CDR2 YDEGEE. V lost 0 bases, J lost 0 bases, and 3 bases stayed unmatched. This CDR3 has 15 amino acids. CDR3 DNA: TGTGCCAGCAGCTTGGTAGGCGGGAGCTCCTACGAGCAGTACTTC. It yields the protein CASSLVGGSSYEQYF.

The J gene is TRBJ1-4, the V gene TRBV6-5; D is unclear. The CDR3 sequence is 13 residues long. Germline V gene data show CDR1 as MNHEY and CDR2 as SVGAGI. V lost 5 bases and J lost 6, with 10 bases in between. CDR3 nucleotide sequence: TGTGCCAGCAGTGTCTACAGCGATGAAAAACTGTTTTTT. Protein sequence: CASSVYSDEKLFF.

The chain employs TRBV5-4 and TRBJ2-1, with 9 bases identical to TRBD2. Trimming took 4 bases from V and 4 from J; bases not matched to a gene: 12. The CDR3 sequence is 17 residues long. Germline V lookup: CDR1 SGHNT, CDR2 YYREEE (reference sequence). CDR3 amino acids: CASSQDVAGVGYNEQFF. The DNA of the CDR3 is TGTGCCAGCAGCCAAGACGTAGCGGGAGTGGGATACAATGAGCAGTTCTTC.

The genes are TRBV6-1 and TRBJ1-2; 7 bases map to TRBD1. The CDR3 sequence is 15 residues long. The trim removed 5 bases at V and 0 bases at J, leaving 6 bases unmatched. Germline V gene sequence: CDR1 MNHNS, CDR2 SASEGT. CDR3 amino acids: CASSTTGTPNYGYTF. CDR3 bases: TGTGCCAGCAGTACGACAGGGACCCCTAACTATGGCTACACCTTC.

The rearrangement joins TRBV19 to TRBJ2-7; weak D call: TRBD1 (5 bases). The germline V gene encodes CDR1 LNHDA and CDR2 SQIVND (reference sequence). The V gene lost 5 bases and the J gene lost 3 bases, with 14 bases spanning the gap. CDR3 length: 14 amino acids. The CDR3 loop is CASSPGWGNYEQYF. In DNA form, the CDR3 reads TGTGCCAGTAGTCCCGGGTGGGGCAACTACGAGCAGTACTTC.

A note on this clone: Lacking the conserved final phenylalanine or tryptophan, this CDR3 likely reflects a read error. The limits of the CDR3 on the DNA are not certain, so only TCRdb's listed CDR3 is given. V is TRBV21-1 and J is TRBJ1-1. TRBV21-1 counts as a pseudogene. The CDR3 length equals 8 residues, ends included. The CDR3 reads CASSSLPK.